Included here is one T cell receptor beta chain sequence, with context. Its target is unknown. These data belong to a study of T cells after yellow fever vaccination. Study in general: When fractions had low cell numbers, they were prepared with SMART-Seq v4 Ultra Low Input.

There are 14 residues in the CDR3. Germline loops: CDR1 SGHTA, CDR2 FQGNSA. Trimming left V 4 bases short and J 2 bases short, with 12 bases between. MiXCR was run by TCRdb on the 5' RACE reads, yielding one entry per CDR3 protein. The sample has approximately 550,000 distinct CDR3 sequences, 15% to 20% seen once; the top ten hold approximately 15%. Study-level results: The study re-detected most primary-vaccination clones after the booster (around 96% CD4, just over 85% CD8).

This chain links TRBV7-2 with TRBJ2-7; D is possibly TRBD2 (6 bases). Specimen: PBMCs, collected 15 days after the yellow fever booster vaccination. The sequence was obtained from a man aged 25 to 40 who received the YFV17D yellow fever vaccine. The CDR3 spells CASSWAGSTYEQYF. The CDR3 nucleotides are TGTGCCAGCAGCTGGGCCGGGAGTACCTACGAGCAGTACTTC.